This TCR beta chain was identified during a study of T cells of healthy individuals. TCRdb reprocessed the 5' RACE reads with MiXCR, giving one entry per CDR3 protein. The sample lists 90,000 to 100,000 distinct CDR3 sequences, 17% occurring once. Trimming shortened V by 0 bases and J by 2 bases, and 12 bases separated the two germline ends. Germline lookup yields CDR1 SGHRS and CDR2 YFSETQ. The CDR3 runs to 15 residues. The genes are TRBV5-1 and TRBJ2-7; TRBD1 might be the D (6 bases). This receptor was identified in a human donor in good health. The chain's CDR3 is CASSLGSGQPYEQYF. For the CDR3, the DNA is TGCGCCAGCAGCTTGGGTTCTGGACAGCCCTACGAGCAGTACTTC.